The 7 T cell receptor beta chains listed next were all sequenced from one sample in a study of blood T cell repertoires in COVID-19. Sequencing used immunoSEQ multiplex PCR; TCRdb keeps in-frame clones, though not all of them. The sample lists approximately 290,000 clones; roughly 90% were seen once. Input material: PBMCs or T cells enriched from blood (not recorded which). The receptors come from a woman aged 18-29 years with acute COVID-19.

This chain joins TRBV7-3 and TRBJ1-2; 10 bases fit TRBD1. The CDR3 has 17 residues. Looked up from germline, CDR1 is SGHTA and CDR2 is FQGTGA. V lost 2 bases, J lost 5 bases, and 11 bases stayed unmatched. Here the CDR3 reads CASSLSTLDRGHYGYTF. The CDR3 region has the DNA TGTGCCAGCAGCTTATCAACTTTAGACAGGGGGCATTATGGCTACACCTTC.

This sequence joins TRBV7-2 and TRBJ2-7, with 9 bases matching TRBD2. The CDR3 has 15 residues. Germline trimming cut 2 bases from V and 3 bases from J; bases unmatched to any gene: 5. CDR1 is SGHTA, CDR2 FQGNSA, per germline. Here the CDR3 reads CASSLLAGVVYEQYF. The CDR3 DNA is TGTGCCAGCAGCTTATTAGCGGGGGTGGTCTACGAGCAGTACTTC.

This clone was seen only a few times. The rearrangement joins TRBV2 to TRBJ1-2; D is perhaps TRBD1 (6 bases). V lost 5 bases and J lost 5, with 15 bases in between. The CDR3 length is 14 residues. Per germline, CDR1 SNHLY and CDR2 FYNNEI. In DNA, the CDR3 is TGTGCCAGCAGTTACACAGGGTTTAGGTATGGCTACACCTTC. Translating gives CASSYTGFRYGYTF.

The V and J genes are TRBV5-1 and TRBJ2-5, with 13 bases aligning to TRBD2. Germline V gives CDR1 SGHRS, CDR2 YFSETQ. The CDR3 is made up of 16 amino acids. With V trimmed by 2 bases and J by 2 bases, 3 bases remained unmatched. CDR3: CASSLLAGGPQETQYF. The CDR3 coding sequence is TGCGCCAGCAGCTTACTAGCGGGAGGGCCTCAAGAGACCCAGTACTTC. Using reference TRBV5-1 and TRBJ2-5 for the parts outside the CDR3, the full variable domain is KAGVTQTPRYLIKTRGQQVTLSCSPISGHRSVSWYQQTPGQGLQFLFEYFSETQRNKGNFPGRFSGRQFSNSRSEMNVSTLELGDSALYLCASSLLAGGPQETQYFGPGTRLLVL.

The J gene is TRBJ1-5, the V gene TRBV28; 7 nucleotides agree with TRBD1. This CDR3 is 15 amino acids long. After removal of 8 bases from V and 1 base from J, the junction contained 8 bases not matched to a gene. CDR1 and CDR2 from the germline V gene are MDHEN and SYDVKM. This chain's CDR3 is CASGGQAISNQPQHF. The CDR3 DNA sequence: TGTGCCAGCGGCGGACAGGCTATAAGCAATCAGCCCCAGCATTTT.

The chain combines TRBV11-3 with TRBJ2-1; perhaps TRBD1 as D (5 bases). In germline, CDR1 is SGHNT, CDR2 YENEEA. The CDR3 is made up of 16 amino acids. V was cut by 5 bases and J by 3 bases, with 17 bases left in between. CDR3 sequence (DNA): TGTGCCAGCAGCCCCCCCTCTAGGCAGGGCTACAATGAGCAGTTCTTC. It specifies CASSPPSRQGYNEQFF.

The gene calls are TRBV6-6 and TRBJ2-7; 13 bases fit TRBD2. The CDR3 has 15 amino acids. Unmatched junction bases numbered 4, after V lost 5 bases and J lost 3 bases. Germline CDR1 and CDR2: MNHNY and SVGAGI (reference sequence). The CDR3 DNA is TGTGCCAGCAGTACGGGACTAGCGGGATTCTACGAGCAGTACTTC. The encoded protein is CASSTGLAGFYEQYF.